What follows is one T cell receptor beta chain and its context. The CDR3 runs 13 residues. The V gene's germline CDR1 is LGHDT and CDR2 YNNKEL (reference sequence). Trimming cost V 2 bases and J 3 bases, with 7 bases left between them. Using immunoSEQ multiplex PCR, the repertoire was profiled, and TCRdb retains in-frame clones only, with some absent. The repertoire holds about half a million clones, approximately 89% seen once, with 0.7% to 1% in the top ten. This sample is drawn from a study of blood T cell repertoires in COVID-19. The sequence came from a man between 18 and 35 years old with COVID-19, enrolled during active disease. The source material was peripheral blood. The chain recombines TRBV3-1 (or the pseudogene TRBV3-2) with TRBJ1-1, with D perhaps TRBD1 (5 bases). CDR3 bases: TGTGCCAGCAGCCAAAGGGGCGACACTGAAGCTTTCTTT. Translating gives CASSQRGDTEAFF.